The 13 T cell receptor beta chains presented below share a single source sample, sequenced in a study of blood T cell repertoires in COVID-19. Produced via immunoSEQ multiplex PCR; TCRdb's table is partial and in-frame only. The sample lists about 80,000 clones, nearly 90% seen once, with 4.3% in the top ten. Source material: peripheral blood. Receptors were obtained from a woman aged 80 or over with active or convalescent COVID-19.

As DNA, the CDR3 is TGTGCCAGCAGACTACGGAGGTACGCCGGGGAGCTGTTTTTT. Protein product: CASRLRRYAGELFF. The rearrangement uses TRBV3-1 (or the pseudogene TRBV3-2) and TRBJ2-2; a possible D gene is TRBD2 (5 bases). This CDR3 has 14 residues. Trimming removed 6 bases from V and 6 bases from J, with 14 bases in between. Germline V gene sequence: CDR1 LGHDT, CDR2 YNNKEL (reference sequence).

This chain connects TRBV6-6 to TRBJ2-7; TRBD2 might be the D (6 bases). V shed 5 bases and J shed 2 bases, with 16 bases lying between them. The CDR3 spans 15 residues. The germline gives CDR1 MNHNY, CDR2 SVGAGI (reference sequence). The CDR3 region is CASSPTSGDPYEQYF. In nucleotides, the CDR3 is TGTGCCAGCAGTCCTACATCGGGGGACCCCTACGAGCAGTACTTC.

The sample holds a few counts of this clone. V gene TRBV6-2 or TRBV6-3 combines with J gene TRBJ1-5, with TRBD1 as a possible D gene (5 bases). Germline V gives CDR1 MNHEY, CDR2 SVGEGT. V lost 0 bases and J lost 4, with 10 bases in between. CDR3 length: 15 amino acids. CDR3 bases: TGTGCCAGCAGTTACTCGCTGGGGGGAAATCAGCCCCAGCATTTT. It specifies CASSYSLGGNQPQHF.

This chain connects TRBV19 to TRBJ1-5, with D possibly TRBD1 on 5 matching bases. The CDR3 runs 13 residues. The germline CDR1 and CDR2 sequences are LNHDA and SQIVND (reference sequence). V shed 4 bases and J shed 5 bases, with 9 bases lying between them. The CDR3 is CASSRARDQPQHF. The CDR3 nucleotides read TGTGCCAGTAGTAGGGCCAGGGATCAGCCCCAGCATTTT.

The chain's CDR3 is CASSSPPGTGGVNTEAFF. The CDR3, as DNA: TGCGCCAGCAGCTCTCCTCCCGGGACAGGCGGTGTGAACACTGAAGCTTTCTTT. The J gene is TRBJ1-1, the V gene TRBV5-1; TRBD1 aligns across 8 bases. CDR1 is SGHRS, CDR2 YFSETQ, per germline. The CDR3 spans 18 residues. The junction had 13 bases not matched to a gene; V was cut back by 3 bases and J by 0 bases.

The V call is TRBV7-9, the J call TRBJ2-7; 11 positions agree with TRBD2. The ends lost 3 bases at V and 3 bases at J; junction bases unmatched: 1. This CDR3 is built from 14 residues. Per germline, CDR1 SEHNR and CDR2 FQNEAQ (reference sequence). This CDR3 is CASSFSGRDYEQYF. Written as DNA, the CDR3 is TGTGCCAGCAGCTTTAGCGGGAGGGACTACGAGCAGTACTTC.

In its sample, this clone was seen once. The chain has TRBV2 and TRBJ1-5, with TRBD1 identical over 9 bases. This CDR3 is 15 amino acids long. V lost 3 bases and J lost 4; bases outside the gene matches: 4. The V gene's germline CDR1 is SNHLY and CDR2 FYNNEI. CDR3 DNA sequence: TGTGCCAGCAGTGACTCCGGGACAGGGAATCAGCCCCAGCATTTT. The encoded protein is CASSDSGTGNQPQHF.

The chain couples TRBV28 to TRBJ1-1; D unclear. The V gene's germline CDR1 is MDHEN and CDR2 SYDVKM. The CDR3 extends over 13 amino acids. Trimming cost V 8 bases and J 3 bases, with 13 bases left between them. The CDR3 DNA reads TGTGCCAGCGGAACCCCGGCGGACACTGAAGCTTTCTTT. Translated: CASGTPADTEAFF.

This sequence joins TRBV4-2 and TRBJ2-3; 13 bases match TRBD2. Germline V gene lookup returns CDR1 LGHNA and CDR2 YNFKEQ. Trimming removed 3 bases from V and 3 bases from J; junction bases left unmatched: 9. This CDR3 has 18 amino acids. CDR3 bases: TGTGCCAGCAGCCACAACCCCGGACTAGCGGGAGATACAGATACGCAGTATTTT. Protein: CASSHNPGLAGDTDTQYF.

CDR3 in DNA: TGTGCCAGCAGCTTGGTCGCCCTGGCGGCAGATACGCAGTATTTT. Translated: CASSLVALAADTQYF. The chain carries TRBV5-5 and TRBJ2-3; D is unclear. The V end was cut by 0 bases, the J end by 4 bases, with 12 bases between. The germline V gene encodes CDR1 SGHKS and CDR2 YYEKEE (reference sequence). The CDR3 covers 15 residues.

The gene calls are TRBV6-5 and TRBJ2-5; D is unresolved. From germline, CDR1 is MNHEY and CDR2 SVGAGI. The CDR3 covers 14 residues. Trimming removed 0 bases from V and 5 bases from J, with 10 bases in between. CDR3: CASSYSRGLETQYF. The CDR3 nucleotides read TGTGCCAGCAGTTACTCGCGTGGGCTTGAGACCCAGTACTTC.

J is TRBJ1-5 and V is TRBV12-5; D unclear. CDR3 length: 13 residues. The V gene lost 3 bases and the J gene lost 2 bases, with 5 bases spanning the gap. CDR1 and CDR2 (germline): LGHNT, FRNRAP. CDR3 amino acids: CASGFGGNQPQHF. CDR3 sequence (DNA): TGTGCTAGTGGTTTCGGGGGCAATCAGCCCCAGCATTTT.

The J gene is TRBJ2-7, the V gene TRBV19, with no clear D. Germline loops: CDR1 LNHDA, CDR2 SQIVND (reference sequence). This CDR3 comprises 11 residues. Deletions cut 5 bases from V and 3 bases from J, with 5 bases between. The CDR3 reads CASSPLYEQYF. The CDR3 DNA reads as TGTGCCAGTAGTCCTCTCTACGAGCAGTACTTC.